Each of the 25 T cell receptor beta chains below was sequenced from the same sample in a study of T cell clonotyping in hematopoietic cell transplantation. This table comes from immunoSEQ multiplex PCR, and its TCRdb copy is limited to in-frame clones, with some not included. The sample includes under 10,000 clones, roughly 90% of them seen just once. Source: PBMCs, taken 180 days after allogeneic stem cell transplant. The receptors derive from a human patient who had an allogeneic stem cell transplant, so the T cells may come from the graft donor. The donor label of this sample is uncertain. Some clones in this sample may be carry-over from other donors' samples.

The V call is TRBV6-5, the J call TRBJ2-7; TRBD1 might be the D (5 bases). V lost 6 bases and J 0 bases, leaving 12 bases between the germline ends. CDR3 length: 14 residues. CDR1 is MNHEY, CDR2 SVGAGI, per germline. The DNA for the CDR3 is TGTGCCAGCAGCCGACCTGACAGCTCCTACGAGCAGTACTTC. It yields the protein CASSRPDSSYEQYF.

The CDR3 sequence is CASSAGQGVGNQPQHF. CDR3 in DNA: TGTGCCAGCAGCGCCGGGCAGGGGGTTGGCAATCAGCCCCAGCATTTT. The chain uses TRBV7-6 and TRBJ1-5; TRBD1 aligns across 7 bases. The germline V gene has CDR1 SGHVS and CDR2 FNYEAQ. The V and J ends lost 5 bases and 2 bases, in that order; junction bases with no gene match: 9. The CDR3 is 16 amino acids.

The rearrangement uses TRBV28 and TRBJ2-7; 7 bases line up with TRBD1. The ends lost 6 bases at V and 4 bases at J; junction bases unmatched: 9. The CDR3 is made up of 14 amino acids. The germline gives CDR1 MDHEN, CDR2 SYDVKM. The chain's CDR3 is CASRLTGVVYEQYF. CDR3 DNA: TGTGCCAGCAGACTTACAGGGGTGGTATACGAGCAGTACTTC.

CDR3 sequence reads: CASRSDSATNEKLFF. As DNA, the CDR3 is TGTGCCAGCAGAAGTGACAGTGCAACTAATGAAAAACTGTTTTTT. V gene TRBV7-9 combines with J gene TRBJ1-4; possible D gene TRBD1, 5 bases. Between the trimmed V and J ends, which lost 6 bases and 0 bases, there was a span of 11 bases. Germline V lookup: CDR1 SEHNR, CDR2 FQNEAQ (reference sequence). This CDR3 comprises 15 residues.

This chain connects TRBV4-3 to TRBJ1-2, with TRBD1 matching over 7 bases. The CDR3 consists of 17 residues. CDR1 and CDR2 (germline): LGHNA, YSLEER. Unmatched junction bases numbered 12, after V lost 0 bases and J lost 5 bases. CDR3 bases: TGCGCCAGCAGCCAAGATTTTGGGGCAGGGGGTTTGTATGGCTACACCTTC. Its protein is CASSQDFGAGGLYGYTF.

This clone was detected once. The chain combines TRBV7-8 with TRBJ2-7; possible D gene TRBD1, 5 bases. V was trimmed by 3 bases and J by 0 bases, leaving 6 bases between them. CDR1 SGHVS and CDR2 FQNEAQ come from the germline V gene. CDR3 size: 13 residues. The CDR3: CASSLDTSYEQYF. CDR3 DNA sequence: TGTGCCAGCAGCTTGGACACCTCCTACGAGCAGTACTTC.

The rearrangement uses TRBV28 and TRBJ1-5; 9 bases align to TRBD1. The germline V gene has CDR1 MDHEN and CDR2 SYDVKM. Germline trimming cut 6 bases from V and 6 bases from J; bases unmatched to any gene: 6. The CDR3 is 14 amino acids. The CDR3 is CASSPTGGSQPQHF. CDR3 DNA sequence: TGTGCCAGCAGCCCGACAGGGGGAAGTCAGCCCCAGCATTTT.

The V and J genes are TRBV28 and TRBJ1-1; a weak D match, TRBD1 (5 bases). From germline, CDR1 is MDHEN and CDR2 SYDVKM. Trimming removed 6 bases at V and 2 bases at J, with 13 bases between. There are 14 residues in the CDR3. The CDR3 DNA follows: TGTGCCAGCAGCCCTCCAGGGCTAAACACTGAAGCTTTCTTT. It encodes CASSPPGLNTEAFF.

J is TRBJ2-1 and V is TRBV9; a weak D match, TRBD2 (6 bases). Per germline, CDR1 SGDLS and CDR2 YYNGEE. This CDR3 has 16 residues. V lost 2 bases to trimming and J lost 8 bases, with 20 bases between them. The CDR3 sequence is CASSVGGTYPPDEQFF. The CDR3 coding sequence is TGTGCCAGCAGCGTTGGCGGGACTTATCCCCCCGATGAGCAGTTCTTC.

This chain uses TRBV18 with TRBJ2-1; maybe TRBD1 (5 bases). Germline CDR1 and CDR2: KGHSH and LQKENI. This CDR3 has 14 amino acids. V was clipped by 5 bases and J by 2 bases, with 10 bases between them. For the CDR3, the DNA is TGTGCCAGCTCATTTCTGGACACCTACAATGAGCAGTTCTTC. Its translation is CASSFLDTYNEQFF.

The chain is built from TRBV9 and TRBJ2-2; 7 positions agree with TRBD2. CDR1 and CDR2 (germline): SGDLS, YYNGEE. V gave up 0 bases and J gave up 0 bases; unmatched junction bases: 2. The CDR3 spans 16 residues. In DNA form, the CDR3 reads TGTGCCAGCAGCGTAGTTCGGGGGGCGAACACCGGGGAGCTGTTTTTT. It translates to CASSVVRGANTGELFF.

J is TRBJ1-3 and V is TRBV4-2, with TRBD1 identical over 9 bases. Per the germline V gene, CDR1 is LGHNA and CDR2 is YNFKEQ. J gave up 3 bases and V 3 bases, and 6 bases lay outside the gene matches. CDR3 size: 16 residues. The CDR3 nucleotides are TGTGCCAGCAGCCACCCGGGACAGGGAGGTGGAAACACCATATATTTT. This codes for CASSHPGQGGGNTIYF.

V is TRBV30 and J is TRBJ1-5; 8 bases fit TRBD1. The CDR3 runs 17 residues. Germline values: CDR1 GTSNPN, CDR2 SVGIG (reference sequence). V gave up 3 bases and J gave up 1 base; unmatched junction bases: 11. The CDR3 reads CAWRPGQVGRSNQPQHF. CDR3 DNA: TGTGCCTGGAGGCCGGGACAGGTGGGGAGGAGCAATCAGCCCCAGCATTTT.

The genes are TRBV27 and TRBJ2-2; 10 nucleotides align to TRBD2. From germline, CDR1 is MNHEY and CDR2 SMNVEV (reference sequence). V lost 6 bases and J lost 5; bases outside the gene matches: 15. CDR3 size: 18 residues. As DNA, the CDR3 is TGTGCCAGCAGCCTGCCCGACTACAGCGGGGGGGCAACCGGGGAGCTGTTTTTT. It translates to CASSLPDYSGGATGELFF.

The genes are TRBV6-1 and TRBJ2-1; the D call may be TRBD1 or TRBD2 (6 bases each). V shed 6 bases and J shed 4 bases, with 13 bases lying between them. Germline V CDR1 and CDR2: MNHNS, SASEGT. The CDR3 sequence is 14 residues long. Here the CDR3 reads CASRGGTLYNEQFF. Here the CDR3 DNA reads TGTGCCAGCAGAGGGGGGACCCTTTACAATGAGCAGTTCTTC.

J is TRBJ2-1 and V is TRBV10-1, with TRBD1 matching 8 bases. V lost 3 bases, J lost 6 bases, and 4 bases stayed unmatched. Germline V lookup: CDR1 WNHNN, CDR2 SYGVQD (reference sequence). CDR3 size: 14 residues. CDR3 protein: CASSDQDRVNEQFF. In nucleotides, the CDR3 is TGCGCCAGCAGTGATCAGGACAGGGTCAATGAGCAGTTCTTC.

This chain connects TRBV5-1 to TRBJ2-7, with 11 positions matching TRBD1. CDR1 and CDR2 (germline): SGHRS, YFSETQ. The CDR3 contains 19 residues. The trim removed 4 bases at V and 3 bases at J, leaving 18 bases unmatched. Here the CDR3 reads CASSPLPDRGPWGLYEQYF. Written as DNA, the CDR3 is TGCGCCAGCAGCCCGCTGCCGGACAGGGGGCCCTGGGGGCTCTACGAGCAGTACTTC. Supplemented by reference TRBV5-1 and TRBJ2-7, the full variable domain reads KAGVTQTPRYLIKTRGQQVTLSCSPISGHRSVSWYQQTPGQGLQFLFEYFSETQRNKGNFPGRFSGRQFSNSRSEMNVSTLELGDSALYLCASSPLPDRGPWGLYEQYFGPGTRLTVT.

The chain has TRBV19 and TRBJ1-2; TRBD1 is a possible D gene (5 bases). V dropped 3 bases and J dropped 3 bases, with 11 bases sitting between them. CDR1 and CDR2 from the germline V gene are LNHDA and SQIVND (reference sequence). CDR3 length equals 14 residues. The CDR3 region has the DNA TGTGCCAGTAGTATTATGGGGACGGACTATGGCTACACCTTC. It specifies CASSIMGTDYGYTF.

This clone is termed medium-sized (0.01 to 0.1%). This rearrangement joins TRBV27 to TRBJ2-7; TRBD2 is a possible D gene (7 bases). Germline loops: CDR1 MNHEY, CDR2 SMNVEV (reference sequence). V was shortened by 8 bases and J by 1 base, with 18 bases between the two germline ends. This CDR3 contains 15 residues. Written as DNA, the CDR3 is TGTGCCAGCGCTCTCGCGGGGGCAGGGTCCTACGAGCAGTACTTC. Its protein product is CASALAGAGSYEQYF.

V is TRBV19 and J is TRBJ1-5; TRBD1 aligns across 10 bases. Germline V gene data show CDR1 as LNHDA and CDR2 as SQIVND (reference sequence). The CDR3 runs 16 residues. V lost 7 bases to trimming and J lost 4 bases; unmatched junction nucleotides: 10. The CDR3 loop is CASKQPGQGLNQPQHF. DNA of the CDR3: TGTGCCAGTAAACAACCGGGACAGGGGCTTAATCAGCCCCAGCATTTT.

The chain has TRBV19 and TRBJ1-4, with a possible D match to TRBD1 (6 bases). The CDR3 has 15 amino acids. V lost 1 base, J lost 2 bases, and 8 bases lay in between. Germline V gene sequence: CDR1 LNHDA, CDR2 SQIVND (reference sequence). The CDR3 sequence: CASSIAGVTNEKLFF. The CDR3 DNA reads TGTGCCAGTAGTATAGCAGGGGTGACTAATGAAAAACTGTTTTTT.

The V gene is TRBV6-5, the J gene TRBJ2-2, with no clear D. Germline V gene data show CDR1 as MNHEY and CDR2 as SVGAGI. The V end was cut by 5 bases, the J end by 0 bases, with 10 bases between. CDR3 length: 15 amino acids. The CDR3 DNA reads TGTGCCAGCAGTAAGGACCTCCCGAACACCGGGGAGCTGTTTTTT. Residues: CASSKDLPNTGELFF.

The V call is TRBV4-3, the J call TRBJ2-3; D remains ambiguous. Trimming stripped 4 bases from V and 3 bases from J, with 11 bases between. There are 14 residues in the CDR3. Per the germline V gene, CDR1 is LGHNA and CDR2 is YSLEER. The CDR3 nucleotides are TGCGCCAGCAGCCGGAGTGGGGAAACAGATACGCAGTATTTT. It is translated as CASSRSGETDTQYF.

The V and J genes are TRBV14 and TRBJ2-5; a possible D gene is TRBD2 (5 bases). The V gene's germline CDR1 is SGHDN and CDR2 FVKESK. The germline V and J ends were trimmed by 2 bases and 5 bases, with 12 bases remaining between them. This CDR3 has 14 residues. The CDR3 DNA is TGTGCCAGCAGCCAAAATAGCGCCTGGGAGACCCAGTACTTC. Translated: CASSQNSAWETQYF.

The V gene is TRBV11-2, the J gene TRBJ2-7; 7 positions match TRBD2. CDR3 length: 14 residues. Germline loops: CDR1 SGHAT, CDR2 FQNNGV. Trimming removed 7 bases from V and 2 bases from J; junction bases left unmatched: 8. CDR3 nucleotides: TGTGCCAGCACCATGGGGGGGACTACCTACGAGCAGTACTTC. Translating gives CASTMGGTTYEQYF.